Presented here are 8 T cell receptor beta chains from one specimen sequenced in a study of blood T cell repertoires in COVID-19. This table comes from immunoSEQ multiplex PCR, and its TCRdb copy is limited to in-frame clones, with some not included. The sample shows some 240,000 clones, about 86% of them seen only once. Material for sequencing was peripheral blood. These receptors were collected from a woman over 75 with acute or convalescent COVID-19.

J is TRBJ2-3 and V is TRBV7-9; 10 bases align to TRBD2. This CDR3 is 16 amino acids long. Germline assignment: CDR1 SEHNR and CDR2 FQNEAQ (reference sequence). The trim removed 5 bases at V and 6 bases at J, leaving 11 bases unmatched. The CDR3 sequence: CASSPRASGGWDTQYF. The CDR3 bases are TGTGCCAGCAGCCCCCGGGCTAGCGGGGGATGGGATACGCAGTATTTT.

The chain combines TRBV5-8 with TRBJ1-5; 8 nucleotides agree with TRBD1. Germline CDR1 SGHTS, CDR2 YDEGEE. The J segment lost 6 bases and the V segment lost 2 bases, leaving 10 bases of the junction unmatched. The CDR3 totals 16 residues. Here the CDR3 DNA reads TGTGCCAGCAGCTTTTCGGGGACAGGCGGAACTCAGCCCCAGCATTTT. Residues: CASSFSGTGGTQPQHF.

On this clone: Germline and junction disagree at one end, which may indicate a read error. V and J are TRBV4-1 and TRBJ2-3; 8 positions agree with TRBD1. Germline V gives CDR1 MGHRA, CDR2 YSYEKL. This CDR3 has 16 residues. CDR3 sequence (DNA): TGCGCCAGCAGCCAAGTGGGACAGGTCGACACATATACGCAGTATTTT. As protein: CASSQVGQVDTYTQYF.

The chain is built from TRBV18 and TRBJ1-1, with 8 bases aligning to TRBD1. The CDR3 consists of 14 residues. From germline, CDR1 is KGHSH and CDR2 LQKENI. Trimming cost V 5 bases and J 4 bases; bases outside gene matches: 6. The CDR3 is CASSSDRGATEAFF. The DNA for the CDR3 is TGTGCCAGCTCAAGCGACAGGGGTGCCACTGAAGCTTTCTTT.

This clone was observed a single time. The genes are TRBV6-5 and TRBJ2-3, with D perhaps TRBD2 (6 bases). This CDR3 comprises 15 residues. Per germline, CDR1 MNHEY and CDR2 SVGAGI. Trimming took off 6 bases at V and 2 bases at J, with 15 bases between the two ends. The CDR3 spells CASSPGGPDTDTQYF. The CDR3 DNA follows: TGTGCCAGCAGCCCCGGGGGTCCGGACACAGATACGCAGTATTTT.

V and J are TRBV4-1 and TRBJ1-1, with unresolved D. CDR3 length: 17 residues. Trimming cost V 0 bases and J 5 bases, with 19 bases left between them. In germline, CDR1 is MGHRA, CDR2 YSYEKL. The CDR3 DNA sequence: TGCGCCAGCAGCCAAGATAGCGAAGGGATATTAAGGACTGAAGCTTTCTTT. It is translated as CASSQDSEGILRTEAFF.

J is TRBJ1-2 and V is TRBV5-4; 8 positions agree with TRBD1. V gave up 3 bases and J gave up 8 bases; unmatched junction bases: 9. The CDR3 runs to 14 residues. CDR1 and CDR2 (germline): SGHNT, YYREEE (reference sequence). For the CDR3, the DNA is TGTGCCAGCAGCTCCCGGACAGGGTCAGGCGGCTACACCTTC. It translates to CASSSRTGSGGYTF. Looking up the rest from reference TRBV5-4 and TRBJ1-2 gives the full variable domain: ETGVTQSPTHLIKTRGQQVTLRCSSQSGHNTVSWYQQALGQGPQFIFQYYREEENGRGNFPPRFSGLQFPNYSSELNVNALELDDSALYLCASSSRTGSGGYTFGSGTRLTVV.

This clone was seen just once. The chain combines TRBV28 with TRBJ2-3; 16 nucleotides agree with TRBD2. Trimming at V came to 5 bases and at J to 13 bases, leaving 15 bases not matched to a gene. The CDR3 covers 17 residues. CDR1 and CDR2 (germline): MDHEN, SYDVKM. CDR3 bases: TGTGCCAGCAGTCCCCGCACCGGGACTAGCGGGGGGGCGGGAGAGTATTTT. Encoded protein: CASSPRTGTSGGAGEYF.